This TCR beta chain was sequenced in a study of shared clonotypes between healthy human individuals. Turning to the study itself: Donors were a couple of women and three men aged 18 to 49.

Among the donors, all were Caucasian adults who lived in Nashville, Tennessee. As for this clone: Antigen specificity is unknown.

Study outcomes and limitations: Investigators collected only blood, and repertoires in tissues likely differ.

This CDR3 comprises 18 residues. V lost 4 bases, J lost 7 bases, and 11 bases stayed unmatched. CDR1 is MDHEN, CDR2 SYDVKM, per germline. Roughly 200 ng DNA, around 30,000 T cell genomes, went into each sorted-subset replicate PCR. Data came from immunoSEQ multiplex PCR; TCRdb stores just in-frame clones and leaves some out. The data hold roughly 2 million clones, with 95% observed a single time. The sequenced material came from naive CD4+ T cells sorted from blood. Subset described: CD45RA+ positively selected. The source of this sequence is a man between 18 and 35 years old in good health. The rearrangement links TRBV28 to TRBJ1-6; TRBD1 agrees at 12 bases. The CDR3 nucleotides are TGTGCCAGCAGTTCACAAAATCCGGGACAGGGGGCGAATTCACCCCTCCACTTT. Encoded protein: CASSSQNPGQGANSPLHF.